This TCR beta chain is from a study of blood T cell repertoires in COVID-19. At the level of the study: Acute and convalescent COVID-19 samples came from the United States, Italy and Spain. The analysed material was cDNA or gDNA that came from T cells, B-cell-depleted T cells, or PBMCs.

The table came from immunoSEQ multiplex PCR; TCRdb's copy has only in-frame clones and leaves some out. The sample carries some 100,000 clones, roughly 86% recorded once. J gave up 8 bases and V 5 bases, and 8 bases lay outside the gene matches. The CDR3 is 15 amino acids. CDR1 is SNHLY, CDR2 FYNNEI, per germline. The rearrangement uses TRBV2 and TRBJ1-6, with 8 nucleotides matching TRBD1. The origin of this receptor is a man aged 45-65 years with acute or convalescent COVID-19. Source material: peripheral blood. The DNA of the CDR3 is TGTGCCAGCAGTCTAGGACAGGGACGTTATTCACCCCTCCACTTT. Its protein is CASSLGQGRYSPLHF.